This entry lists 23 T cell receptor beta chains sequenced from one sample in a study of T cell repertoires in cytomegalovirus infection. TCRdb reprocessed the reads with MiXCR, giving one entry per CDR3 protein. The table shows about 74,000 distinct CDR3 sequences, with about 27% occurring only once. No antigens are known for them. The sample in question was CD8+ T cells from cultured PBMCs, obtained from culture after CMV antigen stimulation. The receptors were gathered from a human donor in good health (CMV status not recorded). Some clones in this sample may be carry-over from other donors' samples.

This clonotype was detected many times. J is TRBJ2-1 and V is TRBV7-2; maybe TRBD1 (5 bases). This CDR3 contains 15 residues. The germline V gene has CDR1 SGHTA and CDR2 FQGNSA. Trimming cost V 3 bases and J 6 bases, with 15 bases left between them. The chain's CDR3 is CASSLDTFLPNEQFF. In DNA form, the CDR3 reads TGTGCCAGCAGCTTGGACACGTTCCTACCCAATGAGCAGTTCTTC.

The DNA of the CDR3 is TGTGCCAGCAGTTTAGGGGACGTGGGGTTACCTGAAAAACTGTTTTTT. It yields the protein CASSLGDVGLPEKLFF. The chain recombines TRBV12-3 or TRBV12-4 with TRBJ1-4, with a weak D call TRBD1 (5 bases). CDR3 length: 16 amino acids. V was clipped by 1 base and J by 7 bases, with 16 bases between them.

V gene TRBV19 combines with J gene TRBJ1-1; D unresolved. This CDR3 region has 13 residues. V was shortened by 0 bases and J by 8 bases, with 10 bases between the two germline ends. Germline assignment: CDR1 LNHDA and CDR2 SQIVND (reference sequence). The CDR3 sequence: CASSIDGRWEAFF. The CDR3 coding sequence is TGTGCCAGTAGTATAGACGGCCGATGGGAAGCTTTCTTT.

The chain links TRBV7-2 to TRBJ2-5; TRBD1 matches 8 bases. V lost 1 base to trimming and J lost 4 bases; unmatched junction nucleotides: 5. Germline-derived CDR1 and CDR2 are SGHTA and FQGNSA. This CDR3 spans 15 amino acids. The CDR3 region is CASSLGTGLAETQYF. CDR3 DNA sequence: TGTGCCAGCAGCTTAGGGACAGGGTTAGCAGAGACCCAGTACTTC.

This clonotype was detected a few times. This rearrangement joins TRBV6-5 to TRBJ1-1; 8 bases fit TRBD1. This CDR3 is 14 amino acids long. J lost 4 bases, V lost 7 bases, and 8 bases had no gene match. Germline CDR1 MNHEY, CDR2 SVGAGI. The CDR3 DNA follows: TGTGCCAGCACCAGCCGACAGGGGCCCACTGAAGCTTTCTTT. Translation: CASTSRQGPTEAFF.

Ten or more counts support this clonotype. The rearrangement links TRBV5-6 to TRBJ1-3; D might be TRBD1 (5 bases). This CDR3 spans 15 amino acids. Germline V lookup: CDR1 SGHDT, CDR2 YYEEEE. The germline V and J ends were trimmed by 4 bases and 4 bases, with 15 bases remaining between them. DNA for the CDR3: TGTGCCAGCAGCCGGGGCATCCCAGAGGGAAACACCATATATTTT. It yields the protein CASSRGIPEGNTIYF.

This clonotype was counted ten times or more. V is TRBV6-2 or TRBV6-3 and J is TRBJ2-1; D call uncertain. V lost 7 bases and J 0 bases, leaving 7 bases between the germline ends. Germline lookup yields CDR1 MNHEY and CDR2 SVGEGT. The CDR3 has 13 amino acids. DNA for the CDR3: TGTGCCAGCACTAGAAGCTCCTACAATGAGCAGTTCTTC. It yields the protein CASTRSSYNEQFF.

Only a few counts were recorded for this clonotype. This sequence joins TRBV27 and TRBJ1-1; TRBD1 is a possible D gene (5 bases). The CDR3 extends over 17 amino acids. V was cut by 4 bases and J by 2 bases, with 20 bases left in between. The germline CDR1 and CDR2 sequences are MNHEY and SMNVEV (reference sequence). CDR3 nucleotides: TGTGCCAGCAGTTCCCCGTCCGACGGGGCCGGTAACACTGAAGCTTTCTTT. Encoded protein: CASSSPSDGAGNTEAFF.

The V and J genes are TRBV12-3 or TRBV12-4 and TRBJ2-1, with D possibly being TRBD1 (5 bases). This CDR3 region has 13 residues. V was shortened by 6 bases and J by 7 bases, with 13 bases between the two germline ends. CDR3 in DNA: TGTGCCAGCAGCTCAGGGTCCTCGAATGAGCAGTTCTTC. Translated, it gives CASSSGSSNEQFF.

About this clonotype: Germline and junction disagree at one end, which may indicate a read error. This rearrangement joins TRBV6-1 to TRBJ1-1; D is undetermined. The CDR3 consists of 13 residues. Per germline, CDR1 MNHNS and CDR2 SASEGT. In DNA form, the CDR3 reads TGTGCCAGCAGTGAAGGGGAGAACACTGAAGCGTTCTTT. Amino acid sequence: CASSEGENTEAFF.

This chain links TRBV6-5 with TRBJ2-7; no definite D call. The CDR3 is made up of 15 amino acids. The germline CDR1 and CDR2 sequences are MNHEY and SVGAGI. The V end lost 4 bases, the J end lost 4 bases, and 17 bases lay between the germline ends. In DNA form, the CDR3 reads TGTGCCAGCAGTTCAGCAGGTACACGTCTATACGAGCAGTACTTC. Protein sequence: CASSSAGTRLYEQYF.

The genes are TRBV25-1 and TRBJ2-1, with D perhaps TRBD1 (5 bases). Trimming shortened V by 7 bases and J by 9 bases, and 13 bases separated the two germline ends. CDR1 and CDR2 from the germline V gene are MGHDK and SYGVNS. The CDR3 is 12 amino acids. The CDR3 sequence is CASTQGPVEQFF. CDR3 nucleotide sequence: TGTGCCAGCACTCAGGGCCCGGTTGAGCAGTTCTTC.

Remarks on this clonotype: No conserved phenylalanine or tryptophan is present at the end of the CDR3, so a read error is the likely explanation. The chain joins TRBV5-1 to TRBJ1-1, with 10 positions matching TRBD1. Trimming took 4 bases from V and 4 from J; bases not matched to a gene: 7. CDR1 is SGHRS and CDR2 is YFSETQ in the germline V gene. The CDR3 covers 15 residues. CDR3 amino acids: CASSPRQGAGTEAFS. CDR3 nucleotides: TGCGCCAGCAGCCCCCGACAGGGGGCAGGCACTGAAGCTTTCTCT.

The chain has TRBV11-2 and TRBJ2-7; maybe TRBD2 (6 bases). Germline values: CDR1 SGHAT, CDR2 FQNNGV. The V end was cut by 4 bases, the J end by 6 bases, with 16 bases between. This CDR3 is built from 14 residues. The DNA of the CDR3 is TGTGCCAGCAGCTCAGCGGGTTCGCCCGGCGAGCAGTACTTC. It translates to CASSSAGSPGEQYF.

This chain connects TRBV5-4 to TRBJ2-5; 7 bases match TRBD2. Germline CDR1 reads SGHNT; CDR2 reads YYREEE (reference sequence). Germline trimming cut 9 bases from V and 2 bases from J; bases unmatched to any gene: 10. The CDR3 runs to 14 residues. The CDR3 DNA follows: TGTGCCACGTCCATCCCTAGCGGACAAGAGACCCAGTACTTC. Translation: CATSIPSGQETQYF.

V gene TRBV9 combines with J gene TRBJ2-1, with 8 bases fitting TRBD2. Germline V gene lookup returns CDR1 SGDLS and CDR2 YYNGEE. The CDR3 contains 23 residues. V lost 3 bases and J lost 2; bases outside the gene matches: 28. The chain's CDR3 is CASSGSTGGVFRGPQPTYNEQFF. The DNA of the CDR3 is TGTGCCAGCAGCGGCTCCACGGGAGGGGTTTTTCGGGGGCCGCAGCCCACCTACAATGAGCAGTTCTTC. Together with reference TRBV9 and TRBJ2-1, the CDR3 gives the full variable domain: DSGVTQTPKHLITATGQRVTLRCSPRSGDLSVYWYQQSLDQGLQFLIQYYNGEERAKGNILERFSAQQFPDLHSELNLSSLELGDSALYFCASSGSTGGVFRGPQPTYNEQFFGPGTRLTVL.

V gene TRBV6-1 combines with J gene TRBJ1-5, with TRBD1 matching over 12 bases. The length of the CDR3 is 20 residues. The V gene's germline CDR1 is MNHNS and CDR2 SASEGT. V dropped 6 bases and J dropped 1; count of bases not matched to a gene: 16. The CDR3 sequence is CASSPRGTGGTVVSNQPQHF. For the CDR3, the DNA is TGTGCCAGCAGCCCACGAGGGACAGGGGGCACGGTGGTCAGCAATCAGCCCCAGCATTTT.

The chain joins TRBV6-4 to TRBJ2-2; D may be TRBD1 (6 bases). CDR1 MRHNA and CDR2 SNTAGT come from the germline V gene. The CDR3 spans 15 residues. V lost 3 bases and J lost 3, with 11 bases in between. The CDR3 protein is CASSEWGHDTGELFF. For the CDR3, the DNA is TGTGCCAGCAGTGAGTGGGGGCATGACACCGGGGAGCTGTTTTTT.

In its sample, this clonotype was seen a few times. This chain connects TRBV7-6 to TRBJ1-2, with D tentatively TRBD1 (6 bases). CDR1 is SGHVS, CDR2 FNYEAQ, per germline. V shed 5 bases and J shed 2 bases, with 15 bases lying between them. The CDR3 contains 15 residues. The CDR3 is CASSPGATANYGYTF. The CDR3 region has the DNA TGTGCCAGCAGCCCGGGGGCGACAGCCAACTATGGCTACACCTTC. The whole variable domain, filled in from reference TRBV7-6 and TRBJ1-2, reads GAGVSQSPRYKVTKRGQDVALRCDPISGHVSLYWYRQALGQGPEFLTYFNYEAQQDKSGLPNDRFSAERPEGSISTLTIQRTEQRDSAMYRCASSPGATANYGYTFGSGTRLTVV.

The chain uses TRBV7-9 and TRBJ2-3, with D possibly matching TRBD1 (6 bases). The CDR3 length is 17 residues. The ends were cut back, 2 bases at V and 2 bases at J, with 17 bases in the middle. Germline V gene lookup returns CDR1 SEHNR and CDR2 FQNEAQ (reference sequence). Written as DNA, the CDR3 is TGTGCCAGCAGCTTAACAGGGCGTCACATCAACACAGATACGCAGTATTTT. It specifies CASSLTGRHINTDTQYF.

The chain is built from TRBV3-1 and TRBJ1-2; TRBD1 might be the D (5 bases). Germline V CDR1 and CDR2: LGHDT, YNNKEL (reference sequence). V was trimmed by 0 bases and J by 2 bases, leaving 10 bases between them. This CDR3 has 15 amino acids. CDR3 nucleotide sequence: TGTGCCAGCAGCCAAGATCAGGGCTTGAACTATGGCTACACCTTC. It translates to CASSQDQGLNYGYTF.

The CDR3 sequence is CASSPQLAGEVDTQYF. The CDR3 DNA is TGTGCCAGCAGTCCTCAACTAGCGGGGGAGGTAGATACGCAGTATTTT. The V gene is TRBV27, the J gene TRBJ2-3; 11 nucleotides line up with TRBD2. The CDR3 is made up of 16 amino acids. V lost 5 bases, J lost 5 bases, and 9 bases stayed unmatched. CDR1 is MNHEY, CDR2 SMNVEV, per germline (reference sequence).

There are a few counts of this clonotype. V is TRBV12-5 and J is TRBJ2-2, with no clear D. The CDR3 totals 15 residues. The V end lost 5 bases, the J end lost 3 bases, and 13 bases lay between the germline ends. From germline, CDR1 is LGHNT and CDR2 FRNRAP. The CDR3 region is CASGPWAWDTGELFF. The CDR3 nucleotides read TGTGCTAGTGGTCCCTGGGCGTGGGACACCGGGGAGCTGTTTTTT. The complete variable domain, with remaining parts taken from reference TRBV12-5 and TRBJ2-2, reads DARVTQTPRHKVTEMGQEVTMRCQPILGHNTVFWYRQTMMQGLELLAYFRNRAPLDDSGMPKDRFSAEMPDATLATLKIQPSEPRDSAVYFCASGPWAWDTGELFFGEGSRLTVL.